This T cell receptor beta chain is from a study of blood T cell repertoires in COVID-19. This CDR3 has 14 amino acids. V was cut by 1 base and J by 4 bases, with 8 bases left in between. From germline, CDR1 is SGHVS and CDR2 FNYEAQ. Enrolled through a virtual design, the participants were between about 18 and 100 years of age and came from fewer than 30 US areas. Generated by immunoSEQ multiplex PCR, the TCRdb table keeps only in-frame clones and is missing some. The table includes more than 250,000 clones, around 87% detected once. This rearrangement joins TRBV7-6 to TRBJ1-3; D ambiguous. Specimen: PBMCs or T cells enriched from blood (not recorded which). This clonotype was obtained from a woman aged 30 to 39 who had recovered from COVID-19. DNA of the CDR3: TGTGCCAGCAGCTTAGGGGGAGGCGGAAACACCATATATTTT. Translation gives CASSLGGGGNTIYF.